The source of this T cell receptor beta chain is a study of cytomegalovirus exposure and HLA in healthy donors. Study findings and constraints: Follow-up analysis later connected one missense variant in DCLRE1C with trimming of TCR beta V- and J-genes.

Amplification used 60 Vbeta primers and 13 Jbeta primers. Clones were sequenced by immunoSEQ multiplex PCR, and TCRdb holds only the in-frame ones, with some missing. The sample has roughly 200,000 clones; 75% to 90% are singletons. The V and J ends lost 6 bases and 9 bases respectively, with 12 bases between them. The CDR3 has 11 amino acids. Germline assignment: CDR1 SQVTM and CDR2 ANQGSEA. As regards this clone: Its antigen remains unknown.

The rearrangement links TRBV29-1 to TRBJ2-1, with no clear D. The sequenced sample was PBMCs. This TCR was recovered from a boy aged 2-9 years in good health and CMV-seronegative. The CDR3 region has the DNA TGCAGCGTATCCCCCCCCGTTGAGCAGTTCTTC. It is translated as CSVSPPVEQFF.